This paragraph covers one TCR beta chain sequence. Its antigen is undetermined. Exclusions: uncontrolled infection, other autoimmune disease, pregnancy, lactation. Amplified regions were TCR beta CDR3 sequences from RNA transcripts. The TCR CDR3 first-round RT-PCR relied on the HTBI primer set. TCRdb called the multiplex PCR reads again in MiXCR, with one record for every CDR3 protein. The table lists some 340,000 distinct CDR3 sequences, roughly an eighth of them singletons. This CDR3 is built from 16 residues. Germline trimming cut 5 bases from V and 5 bases from J; bases unmatched to any gene: 12. Germline V gene lookup returns CDR1 SEHNR and CDR2 FQNEAQ (reference sequence). This sample is part of a study of T cells in Graves' hyperthyroidism and ophthalmopathy. General study points: The model anticipated ophthalmopathy a median about 7 months pre-onset. A 13 V-J signature model discriminated ophthalmopathy versus stable hyperthyroidism. Most clonotypes expanded in thyroid above 0.001 were likewise present in blood.

V usage is TRBV7-9 and J usage is TRBJ2-5; the match to TRBD1 covers 9 bases. This TCR was sampled from a woman in her 40s with Graves' ophthalmopathy. The sequencing input was blood. The CDR3 bases are TGTGCCAGCAGCCCCCGGACAGGGGAACAGGTTGAGACCCAGTACTTC. Protein product: CASSPRTGEQVETQYF.